The clone carrying this T cell receptor (beta chain) was seen only a few times. Its cognate antigen is unknown. The germline V and J ends were trimmed by 6 bases and 5 bases, with 13 bases remaining between them. Per germline, CDR1 KGHSH and CDR2 LQKENI. There are 13 residues in the CDR3. With a J-beta primer mix and a sample-barcoded 5' primer, a second PCR ran about 6 to 11 cycles. Sequencing yielded, for each sample, at least 2.5 million paired-end reads carrying CDR3. TCRdb re-derived calls from the 5' RACE reads in MiXCR, one entry per CDR3 protein. The sample comprises some 1,800,000 distinct CDR3 sequences, about two fifths of which are singletons, and about 23% rests with the top ten. The sample originates from a study of blood T cells in healthy people across ages. Regarding the study as a whole: Conclusively comparing naive with antigen-experienced cells was impossible with unsorted PBMCs.

Sequencing was performed on blood. The chain joins TRBV18 to TRBJ2-5; no definite D call. This receptor was obtained from a human donor in good health. CDR3 in amino acids: CASSLSISETQYF. For the CDR3, the DNA is TGTGCCAGCTCCCTCTCGATTAGTGAGACCCAGTACTTC. Variable domain in full (rest from reference TRBV18 and TRBJ2-5): NAGVMQNPRHLVRRRGQEARLRCSPMKGHSHVYWYRQLPEEGLKFMVYLQKENIIDESGMPKERFSAEFPKEGPSILRIQQVVRGDSAAYFCASSLSISETQYFGPGTRLLVL.